Described below is a single T cell receptor (beta chain) sequence and its context. Its target is unknown. Generated by immunoSEQ multiplex PCR, the TCRdb table keeps only in-frame clones and is missing some. The table shows roughly 70,000 clones, with 75% to 90% occurring only once. The sample belongs to a study of graft-versus-host responses after intestinal transplantation. At the level of the study: Recipients had multivisceral, liver-intestinal, or isolated intestinal transplants. Anti-thymocyte globulin induction preceded about 3 years of tacrolimus and steroid maintenance in all recipients.

Study-level findings and limits: Peak levels of circulating GvH clones tracked with early post-transplant HvG declines. Present in recipient marrow, GvH clones included some that appeared first in ileum or blood.

The CDR3 covers 15 residues. The V and J ends lost 6 bases and 3 bases, in that order; junction bases with no gene match: 9. CDR1 MDHEN and CDR2 SYDVKM come from the germline V gene. The TCR was taken from a human donor who was the organ donor for an intestinal transplant. The chain is built from TRBV28 and TRBJ2-7; 9 bases align to TRBD2. The specimen comprised unstimulated CD4+ T cells sorted from spleen or lymph node cells, sampled before transplant. CDR3 sequence reads: CASSPRTSDLYEQYV. Written as DNA, the CDR3 is TGTGCCAGCAGCCCACGGACTAGCGATCTCTACGAGCAGTACGTC.